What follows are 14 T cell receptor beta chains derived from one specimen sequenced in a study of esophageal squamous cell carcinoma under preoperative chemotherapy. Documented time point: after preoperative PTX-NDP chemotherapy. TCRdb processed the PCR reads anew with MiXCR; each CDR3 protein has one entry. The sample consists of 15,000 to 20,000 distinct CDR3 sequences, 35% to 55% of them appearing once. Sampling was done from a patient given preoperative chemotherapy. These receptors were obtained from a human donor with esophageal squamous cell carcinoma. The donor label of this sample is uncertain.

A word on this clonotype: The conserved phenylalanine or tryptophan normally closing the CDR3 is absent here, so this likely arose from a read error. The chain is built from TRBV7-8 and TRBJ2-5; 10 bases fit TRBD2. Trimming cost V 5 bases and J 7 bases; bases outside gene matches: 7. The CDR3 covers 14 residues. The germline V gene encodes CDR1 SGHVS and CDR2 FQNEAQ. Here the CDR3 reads CASSVGTSAATQYS. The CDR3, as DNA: TGTGCCAGCAGCGTTGGGACTAGCGCGGCGACCCAGTACTCC.

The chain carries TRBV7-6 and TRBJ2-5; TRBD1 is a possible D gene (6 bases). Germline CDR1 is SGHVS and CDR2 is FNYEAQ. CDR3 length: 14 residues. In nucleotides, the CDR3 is TGTGCGGGCAGCGTAGGCCGAGACCAGGGGACGCAGTACTTC. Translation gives CAGSVGRDQGTQYF.

Written as DNA, the CDR3 is TGTGCCACCAGTGATCCCGCCGGGGGAGGTGCCAAAGAGACCCAGTACTTC. Translating gives CATSDPAGGGAKETQYF. The gene calls are TRBV24-1 and TRBJ2-5; maybe TRBD2 (6 bases). This CDR3 is built from 17 residues. The germline V gene encodes CDR1 KGHDR and CDR2 SFDVKD. V dropped 3 bases and J dropped 3 bases, with 19 bases sitting between them.

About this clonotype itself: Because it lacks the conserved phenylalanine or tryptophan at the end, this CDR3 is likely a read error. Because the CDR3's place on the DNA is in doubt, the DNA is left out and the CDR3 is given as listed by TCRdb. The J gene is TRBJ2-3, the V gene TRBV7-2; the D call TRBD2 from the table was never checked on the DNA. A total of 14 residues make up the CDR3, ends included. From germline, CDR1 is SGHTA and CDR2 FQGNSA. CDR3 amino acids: CASSPPSRPSSRPT.

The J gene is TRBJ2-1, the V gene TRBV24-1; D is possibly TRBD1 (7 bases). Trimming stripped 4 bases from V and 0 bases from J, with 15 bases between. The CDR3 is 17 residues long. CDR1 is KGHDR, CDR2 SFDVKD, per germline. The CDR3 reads CATSDPPRGDSYNEQFF. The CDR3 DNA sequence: TGTGCCACCAGTGACCCTCCCAGGGGGGACTCCTACAATGAGCAGTTCTTC.

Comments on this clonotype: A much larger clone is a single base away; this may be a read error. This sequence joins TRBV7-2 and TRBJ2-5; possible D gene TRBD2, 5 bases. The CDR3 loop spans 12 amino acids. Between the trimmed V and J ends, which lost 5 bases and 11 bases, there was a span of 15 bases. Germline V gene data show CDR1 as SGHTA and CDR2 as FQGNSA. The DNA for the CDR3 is TGTGCCAGCAGCCGTAGCGCCACTGAGCAGTACTTC. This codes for CASSRSATEQYF.

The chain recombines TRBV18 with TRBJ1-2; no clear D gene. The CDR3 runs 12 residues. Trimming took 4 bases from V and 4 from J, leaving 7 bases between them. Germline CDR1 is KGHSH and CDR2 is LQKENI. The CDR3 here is CASSLDLYGYTF. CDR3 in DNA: TGTGCCAGCTCACTCGACCTCTATGGCTACACCTTC.

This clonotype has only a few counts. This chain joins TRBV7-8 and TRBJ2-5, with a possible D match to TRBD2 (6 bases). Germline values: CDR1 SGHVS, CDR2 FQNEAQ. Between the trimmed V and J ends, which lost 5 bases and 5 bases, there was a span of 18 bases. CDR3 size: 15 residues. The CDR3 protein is CASSHRRGLRETQYF. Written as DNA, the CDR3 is TGTGCCAGCAGCCACCGTCGGGGGTTGAGGGAGACCCAGTACTTC.

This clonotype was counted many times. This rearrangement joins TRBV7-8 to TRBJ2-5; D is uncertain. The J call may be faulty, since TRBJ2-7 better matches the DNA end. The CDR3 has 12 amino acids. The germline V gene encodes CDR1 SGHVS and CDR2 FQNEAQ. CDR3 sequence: CASSLVHYEQYF. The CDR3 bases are TGTGCCAGCAGCTTAGTTCACTACGAGCAGTACTTC.

CDR3 sequence: CASRGRGGGDKDTQYF. As DNA, the CDR3 is TGTGCCAGCAGGGGGCGAGGGGGGGGGGACAAAGATACGCAGTATTTT. V usage is TRBV7-2 and J usage is TRBJ2-3; D perhaps matches TRBD2 (7 bases). The CDR3 runs to 16 residues. Germline CDR1 and CDR2: SGHTA and FQGNSA. V was pared by 6 bases and J by 5 bases, with 21 bases between.

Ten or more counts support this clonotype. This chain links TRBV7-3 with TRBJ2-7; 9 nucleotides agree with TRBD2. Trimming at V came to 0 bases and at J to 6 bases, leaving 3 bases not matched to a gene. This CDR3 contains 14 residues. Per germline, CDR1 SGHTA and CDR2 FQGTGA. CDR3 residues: CASSLTSGSIEQYF. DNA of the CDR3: TGTGCCAGCAGCTTAACTAGCGGGAGCATCGAGCAGTACTTC. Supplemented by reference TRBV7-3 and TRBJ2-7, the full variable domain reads GAGVSQTPSNKVTEKGKYVELRCDPISGHTALYWYRQSLGQGPEFLIYFQGTGAADDSGLPNDRFFAVRPEGSVSTLKIQRTERGDSAVYLCASSLTSGSIEQYFGPGTRLTVT.

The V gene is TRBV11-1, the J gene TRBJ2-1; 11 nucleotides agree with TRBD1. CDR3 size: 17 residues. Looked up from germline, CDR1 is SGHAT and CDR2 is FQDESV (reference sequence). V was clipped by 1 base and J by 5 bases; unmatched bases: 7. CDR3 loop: CASSLGPGQGAHNEQFF. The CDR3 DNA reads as TGTGCCAGCAGCTTAGGCCCCGGACAGGGGGCCCACAATGAGCAGTTCTTC.

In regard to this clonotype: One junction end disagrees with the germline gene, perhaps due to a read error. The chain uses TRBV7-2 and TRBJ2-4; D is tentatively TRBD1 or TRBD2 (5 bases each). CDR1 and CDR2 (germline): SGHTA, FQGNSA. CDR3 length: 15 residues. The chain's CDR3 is CASGLGVGPKDIQYF. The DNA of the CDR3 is TGTGCCAGCGGCTTGGGGGTGGGGCCCAAAGACATTCAGTACTTC.

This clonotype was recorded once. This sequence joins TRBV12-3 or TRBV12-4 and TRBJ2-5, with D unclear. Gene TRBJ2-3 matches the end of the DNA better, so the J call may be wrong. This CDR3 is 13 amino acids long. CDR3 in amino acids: CASRITQGDTQYF. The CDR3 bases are TGTGCCAGCAGGATAACCCAAGGAGATACGCAGTATTTT.